This paragraph reports one TCR beta chain. TEMRA cells were FACS-enriched, and CD8+ and CD4+ T cells were isolated negatively. Random hexamers were used to reverse transcribe roughly 0.5 to 1 ug of RNA. Across 54 Vbeta and 13 Jbeta, immunoSEQ multiplex PCR amplified TCR beta CDR3. TCRdb used MiXCR to reprocess the immunoSEQ multiplex PCR reads, holding one entry per CDR3 protein. The table lists 65,000 to 90,000 distinct CDR3 sequences, about 94% of them singletons. The length of the CDR3 is 15 residues. CDR1 and CDR2 (germline): SEHNR, FQNEAQ (reference sequence). V lost 5 bases and J lost 2; bases outside the gene matches: 6. The source of the sample is a study of CD8 T cells in Susac syndrome.

Sequencing used CD8+ T cells from PBMCs. This receptor was identified in a human donor with multiple sclerosis. The rearrangement uses TRBV7-9 and TRBJ2-1; the match to TRBD1 covers 7 bases. The chain's CDR3 is CASSPRTGPYNEQFF. In nucleotides, the CDR3 is TGTGCCAGCAGCCCCCGGACAGGTCCCTACAATGAGCAGTTCTTC.